This TCR beta chain was captured in a study of T cell clones after liver transplantation. The CDR3 contains 15 residues. V was clipped by 3 bases and J by 5 bases; unmatched bases: 4. Germline V gene lookup returns CDR1 SGDLS and CDR2 YYNGEE. This table comes from immunoSEQ multiplex PCR, and its TCRdb copy is limited to in-frame clones, with some not included. The sample records about 47,000 clones, about nine tenths being singletons. Sequenced here: CD8+ T cells from blood, sampled 12 months after liver transplant. This sequence joins TRBV9 and TRBJ2-3; TRBD1 matches 12 bases. The sequence derives from a human patient who received a liver transplant. Some T cells may trace back to the graft donor. DNA for the CDR3: TGTGCCAGCAGCGCCGGGACAGGGGGCGTAGATACGCAGTATTTT. It encodes CASSAGTGGVDTQYF.